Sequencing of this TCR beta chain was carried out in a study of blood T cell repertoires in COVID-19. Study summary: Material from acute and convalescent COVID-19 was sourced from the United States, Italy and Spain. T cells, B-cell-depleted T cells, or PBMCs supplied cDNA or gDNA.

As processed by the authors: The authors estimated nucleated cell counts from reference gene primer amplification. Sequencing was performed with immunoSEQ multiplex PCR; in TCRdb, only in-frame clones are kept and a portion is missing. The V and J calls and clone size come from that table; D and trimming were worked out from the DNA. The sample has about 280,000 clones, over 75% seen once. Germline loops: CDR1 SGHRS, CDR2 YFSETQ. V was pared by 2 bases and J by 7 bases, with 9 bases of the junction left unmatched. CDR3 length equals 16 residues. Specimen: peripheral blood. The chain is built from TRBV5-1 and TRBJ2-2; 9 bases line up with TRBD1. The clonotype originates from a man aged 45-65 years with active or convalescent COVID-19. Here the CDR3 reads CASSFGGTGRDGELFF. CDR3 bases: TGCGCCAGCAGCTTTGGAGGGACAGGGAGAGACGGGGAGCTGTTTTTT.